This TCR beta chain was obtained from a study of T-cell reconstitution after alpha-beta-depleted transplantation in children. Library preparation (for TCRbeta) was performed with unique molecular identifiers. TCRdb passed the PCR reads through MiXCR, listing each CDR3 protein once. Seen here are some 400,000 distinct CDR3 sequences, approximately 20% observed once, and the top ten hold approximately 3.9%. This clonotype was counted only a few times. The germline gives CDR1 KGHDR, CDR2 SFDVKD. Deletions cut 9 bases from V and 1 base from J, with 6 bases between. The CDR3 is 11 residues long. The sequencing here drew on PBMCs from the stem cell graft donor, taken from the stem cell graft. The receptor was isolated from a human donor who donated a stem cell graft to a child with acute myeloid leukemia. The gene calls are TRBV24-1 and TRBJ2-7; D not resolved. CDR3 region: CATVVSYEQYF. The CDR3 DNA sequence: TGTGCCACCGTGGTATCCTACGAGCAGTACTTC.